These 17 T cell receptor beta chains came from one sample sequenced in a study of cytomegalovirus exposure and HLA in healthy donors. PCR used 60 Vbeta primers and 13 Jbeta primers. This table comes from immunoSEQ multiplex PCR, and its TCRdb copy is limited to in-frame clones, with some not included. The data hold 150,000 to 200,000 clones, with over 70% observed a single time. Sequences were obtained from PBMCs. The source is a woman under 30 in good health and CMV-seropositive.

This chain joins TRBV9 and TRBJ1-2; a weak D match, TRBD1 (5 bases). CDR1 and CDR2 from the germline V gene are SGDLS and YYNGEE. The V end was cut by 4 bases, the J end by 8 bases, with 9 bases between. This CDR3 contains 11 residues. The DNA of the CDR3 is TGTGCCAGCAGCTTCGGGGGGGGCTACACCTTC. Translated: CASSFGGGYTF.

This chain uses TRBV7-9 with TRBJ2-2, with TRBD2 as a possible D gene (6 bases). This CDR3 contains 14 residues. The V end lost 0 bases, the J end lost 4 bases, and 6 bases lay between the germline ends. Per the germline V gene, CDR1 is SEHNR and CDR2 is FQNEAQ (reference sequence). The CDR3 loop reads CASSLAGGTGELFF. CDR3 DNA: TGTGCCAGCAGCTTAGCGGGGGGCACCGGGGAGCTGTTTTTT.

The chain employs TRBV6-1 and TRBJ1-1; no firm D call. V was trimmed by 1 base and J by 0 bases, leaving 6 bases between them. Germline V gives CDR1 MNHNS, CDR2 SASEGT. This CDR3 contains 14 residues. This CDR3 reads CASSEGHLNTEAFF. The CDR3 bases are TGTGCCAGCAGTGAAGGGCACCTGAACACTGAAGCTTTCTTT.

This chain connects TRBV7-9 to TRBJ2-7; D may be TRBD1 (5 bases). The CDR3 runs to 14 residues. The V end was cut by 1 base, the J end by 3 bases, with 10 bases between. The germline gives CDR1 SEHNR, CDR2 FQNEAQ (reference sequence). For the CDR3, the DNA is TGTGCCAGCAGCTTAGTGATAAGGGGCTACGAGCAGTACTTC. Protein: CASSLVIRGYEQYF.

This clone occurred once. V is TRBV6-5 and J is TRBJ1-1; D remains ambiguous. Trimming stripped 2 bases from V and 4 bases from J, with 8 bases between. Per germline, CDR1 MNHEY and CDR2 SVGAGI. The CDR3 covers 13 residues. CDR3 loop: CASSYNGGTEAFF. Written as DNA, the CDR3 is TGTGCCAGCAGTTACAACGGAGGCACTGAAGCTTTCTTT.

The chain has TRBV5-4 and TRBJ2-5, with D possibly being TRBD2 (6 bases). The J call is doubtful: the DNA matches TRBJ2-7 better. The CDR3 runs to 15 residues. Germline assignment: CDR1 SGHNT and CDR2 YYREEE (reference sequence). The CDR3 nucleotides read TGTGCCAGCAGGGGGGACTTGGGAGCCTCCTACGAGCAGTACTTC. This gives the protein CASRGDLGASYEQYF.

This chain links TRBV5-4 with TRBJ2-1; 15 nucleotides line up with TRBD2. After removal of 7 bases from V and 5 bases from J, the junction contained 7 bases not matched to a gene. Germline V gene data show CDR1 as SGHNT and CDR2 as YYREEE (reference sequence). The CDR3 length is 16 residues. Written as DNA, the CDR3 is TGTGCCAGCGGCCCGAGGACTAGCGGGGGGGACAATGAGCAGTTCTTC. Translating it yields CASGPRTSGGDNEQFF.

CDR3 amino acids: CAWSPPGLAGGQKSYEQYV. In DNA form, the CDR3 reads TGTGCCTGGAGCCCTCCGGGACTAGCGGGGGGGCAGAAGTCCTACGAGCAGTACGTC. This chain uses TRBV30 with TRBJ2-7; TRBD2 matches at 16 bases. V trimming: 3 bases; J trimming: 1 base; junction bases outside the gene matches: 12. This CDR3 comprises 19 residues. Germline CDR1 reads GTSNPN; CDR2 reads SVGIG (reference sequence).

This chain links TRBV18 with TRBJ2-7, with 8 positions matching TRBD1. V lost 3 bases, J lost 1 base, and 5 bases stayed unmatched. There are 15 residues in the CDR3. The germline V gene has CDR1 KGHSH and CDR2 LQKENI. CDR3 loop: CASSPLRTGSYEQYV. The CDR3 DNA sequence: TGTGCCAGCTCACCGCTGCGGACAGGGTCCTACGAGCAGTACGTC.

This clone was seen only a few times. The chain has TRBV5-1 and TRBJ1-3; no reliable D call. Germline V gene lookup returns CDR1 SGHRS and CDR2 YFSETQ. The CDR3 runs to 17 residues. The ends were cut back, 4 bases at V and 0 bases at J, with 17 bases in the middle. The CDR3 spells CASSLSMTGISGNTIYF. The CDR3 DNA is TGCGCCAGCAGCCTTAGTATGACGGGGATCTCTGGAAACACCATATATTTT. Full variable domain (remainder filled in from reference TRBV5-1 and TRBJ1-3): KAGVTQTPRYLIKTRGQQVTLSCSPISGHRSVSWYQQTPGQGLQFLFEYFSETQRNKGNFPGRFSGRQFSNSRSEMNVSTLELGDSALYLCASSLSMTGISGNTIYFGEGSWLTVV.

In regard to this clone: One junction end does not reproduce the germline sequence, and a read error may be involved. V gene TRBV7-9 combines with J gene TRBJ1-4, with no clear D. The germline V gene encodes CDR1 SEHNR and CDR2 FQNEAQ (reference sequence). This CDR3 region has 13 residues. CDR3: CSSSFGGQEKLFF. In nucleotides, the CDR3 is TGTTCCAGCAGCTTCGGAGGGCAGGAAAAACTGTTTTTT.

V is TRBV4-1 and J is TRBJ2-7; D gene ambiguous. The CDR3 totals 15 residues. Trimming shortened V by 0 bases and J by 3 bases, and 12 bases separated the two germline ends. The germline gives CDR1 MGHRA, CDR2 YSYEKL. This CDR3 is CASSQDRDQVYEQYF. CDR3 nucleotide sequence: TGCGCCAGCAGCCAAGATCGAGATCAGGTCTACGAGCAGTACTTC.

The rearrangement joins TRBV15 to TRBJ1-3; D is uncertain. The germline V gene has CDR1 LNHNV and CDR2 YYDKDF (reference sequence). This CDR3 has 15 amino acids. The germline V and J ends were trimmed by 2 bases and 4 bases, with 12 bases remaining between them. CDR3 region: CATSRWRDRGNTIYF. The CDR3 DNA reads TGTGCCACCAGCAGATGGAGGGATCGGGGAAACACCATATATTTT.

The chain combines TRBV25-1 with TRBJ1-1, with D possibly matching TRBD1 (5 bases). V lost 5 bases and J 5 bases, leaving 6 bases between the germline ends. This CDR3 has 11 residues. CDR1 MGHDK and CDR2 SYGVNS come from the germline V gene. The CDR3 spells CASSRGTEAFF. The CDR3 nucleotides read TGTGCCAGCAGTCGGGGGACTGAAGCTTTCTTT.

The rearrangement joins TRBV6-5 to TRBJ2-3; 7 bases map to TRBD1. V lost 6 bases and J lost 6; bases outside the gene matches: 3. Per the germline V gene, CDR1 is MNHEY and CDR2 is SVGAGI. The CDR3 length is 12 residues. The CDR3 nucleotides are TGTGCCAGCAGCCGCAGGGGGGATACGCAGTATTTT. This sequence encodes CASSRRGDTQYF.

V usage is TRBV10-1 and J usage is TRBJ2-5, with D possibly TRBD2 on 5 matching bases. The CDR3 loop spans 17 amino acids. V was cut by 2 bases and J by 1 base, with 17 bases left in between. Germline V gives CDR1 WNHNN, CDR2 SYGVQD (reference sequence). CDR3 nucleotides: TGCGCCAGCAGTGAGAGAACCCGGGATCGGACCCAAGAGACCCAGTACTTC. This encodes CASSERTRDRTQETQYF.

The chain recombines TRBV7-8 with TRBJ2-7, with 8 positions matching TRBD1. Germline CDR1 reads SGHVS; CDR2 reads FQNEAQ. The V segment lost 1 base and the J segment 4 bases; nucleotides outside the gene matches: 6. The CDR3 has 15 amino acids. For the CDR3, the DNA is TGTGCCAGCAGCTTAGGCGCAGGGGGCGGGTACGAGCAGTACGTC. Its translation: CASSLGAGGGYEQYV.